This T cell receptor beta chain was identified in a study of T cells in Graves' hyperthyroidism and ophthalmopathy. Notes on the study in general: It was a median roughly six months before onset that the model predicted ophthalmopathy. Ophthalmopathy could be told apart from stable hyperthyroidism with a 13 V-J model. Blood held most thyroid clonotypes expanded above 0.001 frequency.

On the basis of clinical symptoms, serum thyroxine and TRAb, thyroid ultrasound and orbital computed tomography, diagnoses were made. The source material, RNA transcripts, was used to amplify TCR beta CDR3 regions. When the TCR CDR3 underwent first-round RT-PCR, the HTBI primer set was used. Using its own MiXCR run on the multiplex PCR reads, TCRdb lists one record per CDR3 protein. The sample shows 550,000 to 700,000 distinct CDR3 sequences, more than 45% of them seen only once. The CDR3 spans 17 residues. CDR1 is SGHRS and CDR2 is YFSETQ in the germline V gene. V lost 2 bases to trimming and J lost 3 bases; unmatched junction nucleotides: 9. The sample holds many counts of this clonotype. What it binds is unknown.

The rearrangement links TRBV5-1 to TRBJ2-3, with 10 bases matching TRBD2. The receptor's source is an adult woman with Graves' disease, either hyperthyroidism or ophthalmopathy (not recorded which). The source material was peripheral blood or thyroid tissue (not recorded which). In nucleotides, the CDR3 is TGCGCCAGCAGCTTCCGACCCATAGCGGGAGGAACAGATACGCAGTATTTT. Its translation is CASSFRPIAGGTDTQYF.